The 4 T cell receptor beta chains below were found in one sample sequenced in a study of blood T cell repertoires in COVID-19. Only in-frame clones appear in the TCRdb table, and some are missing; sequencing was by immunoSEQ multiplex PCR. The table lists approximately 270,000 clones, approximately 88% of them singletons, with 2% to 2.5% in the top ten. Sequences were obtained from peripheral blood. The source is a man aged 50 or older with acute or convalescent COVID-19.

The CDR3 loop is CASSIERELNTEAFF. CDR3 DNA sequence: TGTGCCAGTAGTATCGAACGGGAGCTGAACACTGAAGCTTTCTTT. The V and J genes are TRBV19 and TRBJ1-1; D is undetermined. This CDR3 spans 15 amino acids. Germline V CDR1 and CDR2: LNHDA, SQIVND (reference sequence). V lost 3 bases and J 0 bases, leaving 11 bases between the germline ends.

CDR3 bases: TGTGCCAGCAGTGCCAGACAGGGGAGCAATCAGCCCCAGCATTTT. This translates into CASSARQGSNQPQHF. This rearrangement joins TRBV2 to TRBJ1-5; 8 bases are shared with TRBD1. Germline CDR1 reads SNHLY; CDR2 reads FYNNEI. V was clipped by 4 bases and J by 1 base; unmatched bases: 3. The length of the CDR3 is 15 residues.

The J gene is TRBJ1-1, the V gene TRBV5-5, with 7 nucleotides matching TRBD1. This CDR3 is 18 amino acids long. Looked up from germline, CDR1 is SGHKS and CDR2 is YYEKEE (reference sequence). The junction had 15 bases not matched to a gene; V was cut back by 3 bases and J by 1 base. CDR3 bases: TGTGCCAGCAGCTCCTTTTCGACCGTAGGGGGCGCGAACACTGAAGCTTTCTTT. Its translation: CASSSFSTVGGANTEAFF.

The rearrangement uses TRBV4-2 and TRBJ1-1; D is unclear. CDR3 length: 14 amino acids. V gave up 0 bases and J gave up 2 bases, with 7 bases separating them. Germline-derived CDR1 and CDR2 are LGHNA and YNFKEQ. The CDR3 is CASSQDPVNTEAFF. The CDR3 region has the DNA TGTGCCAGCAGCCAAGACCCGGTAAACACTGAAGCTTTCTTT.